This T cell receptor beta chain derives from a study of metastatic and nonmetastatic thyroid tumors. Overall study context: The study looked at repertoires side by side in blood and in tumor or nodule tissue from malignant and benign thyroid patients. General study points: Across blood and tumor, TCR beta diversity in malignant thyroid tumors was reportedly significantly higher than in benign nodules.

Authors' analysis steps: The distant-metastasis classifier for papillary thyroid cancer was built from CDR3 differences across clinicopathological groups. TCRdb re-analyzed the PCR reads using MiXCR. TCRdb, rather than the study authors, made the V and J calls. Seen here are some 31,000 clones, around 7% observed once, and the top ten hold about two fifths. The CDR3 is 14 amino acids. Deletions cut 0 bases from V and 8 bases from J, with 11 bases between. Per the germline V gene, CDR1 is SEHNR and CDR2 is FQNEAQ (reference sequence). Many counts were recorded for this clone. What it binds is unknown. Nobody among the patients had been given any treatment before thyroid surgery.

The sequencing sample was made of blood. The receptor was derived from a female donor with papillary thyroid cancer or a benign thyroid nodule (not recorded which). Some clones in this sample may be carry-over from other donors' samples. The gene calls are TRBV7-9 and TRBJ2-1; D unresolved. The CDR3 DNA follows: TGTGCCAGCAGCTTAGCTGGGGTTAGCCATGAGCAGTTCTTC. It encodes CASSLAGVSHEQFF.